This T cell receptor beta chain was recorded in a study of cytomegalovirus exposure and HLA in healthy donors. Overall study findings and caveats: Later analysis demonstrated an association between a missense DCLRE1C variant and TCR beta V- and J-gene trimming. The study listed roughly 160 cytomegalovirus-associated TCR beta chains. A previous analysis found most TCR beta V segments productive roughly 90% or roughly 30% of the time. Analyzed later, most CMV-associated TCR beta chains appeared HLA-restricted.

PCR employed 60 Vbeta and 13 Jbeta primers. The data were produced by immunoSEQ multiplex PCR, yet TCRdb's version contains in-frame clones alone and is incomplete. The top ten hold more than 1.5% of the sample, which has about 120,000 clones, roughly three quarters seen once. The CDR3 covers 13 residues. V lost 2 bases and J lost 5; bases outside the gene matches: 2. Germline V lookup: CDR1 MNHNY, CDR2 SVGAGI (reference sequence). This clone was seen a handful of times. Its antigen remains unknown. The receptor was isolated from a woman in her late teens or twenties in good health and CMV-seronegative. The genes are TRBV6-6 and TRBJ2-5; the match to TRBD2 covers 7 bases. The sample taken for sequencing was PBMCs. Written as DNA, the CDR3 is TGTGCCAGCAGTTACGGACTAGGTGAGACCCAGTACTTC. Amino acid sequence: CASSYGLGETQYF.